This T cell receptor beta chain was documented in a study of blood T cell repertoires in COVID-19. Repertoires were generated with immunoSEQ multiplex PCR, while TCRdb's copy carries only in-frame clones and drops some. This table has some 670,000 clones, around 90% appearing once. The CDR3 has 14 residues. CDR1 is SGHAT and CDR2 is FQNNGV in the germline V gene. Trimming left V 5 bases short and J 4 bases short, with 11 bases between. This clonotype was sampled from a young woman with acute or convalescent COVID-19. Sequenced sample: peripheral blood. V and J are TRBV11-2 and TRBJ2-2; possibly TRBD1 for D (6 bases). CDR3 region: CASSRGQTTGELFF. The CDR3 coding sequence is TGTGCCAGCAGCCGCGGACAGACCACCGGGGAGCTGTTTTTT. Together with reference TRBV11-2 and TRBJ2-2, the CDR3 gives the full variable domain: EAGVAQSPRYKIIEKRQSVAFWCNPISGHATLYWYQQILGQGPKLLIQFQNNGVVDDSQLPKDRFSAERLKGVDSTLKIQPAKLEDSAVYLCASSRGQTTGELFFGEGSRLTVL.